This T cell receptor beta chain comes out of a study of early T cells in non-severe SARS-CoV-2 infection. TCRdb re-analysed the 5' RACE reads in MiXCR, keeping a single row per CDR3 protein. Found here are 55,000 to 65,000 distinct CDR3 sequences, approximately 11% of them singletons; the top ten hold 1.5% to 2%. V dropped 1 base and J dropped 2; count of bases not matched to a gene: 7. The CDR3 consists of 19 residues. In germline, CDR1 is PRHDT, CDR2 FYEKMQ (reference sequence). This clonotype was detected many times. Sequencing input: whole blood. The receptor comes from an adult who was a healthcare worker with PCR-confirmed SARS-CoV-2 infection or an uninfected control (not recorded which). V usage is TRBV13 and J usage is TRBJ2-3, with 15 nucleotides matching TRBD2. The CDR3 is CASSLEGWTSGGDTDTQYF. In DNA form, the CDR3 reads TGTGCCAGCAGCTTAGAAGGCTGGACTAGCGGGGGGGACACAGATACGCAGTATTTT.